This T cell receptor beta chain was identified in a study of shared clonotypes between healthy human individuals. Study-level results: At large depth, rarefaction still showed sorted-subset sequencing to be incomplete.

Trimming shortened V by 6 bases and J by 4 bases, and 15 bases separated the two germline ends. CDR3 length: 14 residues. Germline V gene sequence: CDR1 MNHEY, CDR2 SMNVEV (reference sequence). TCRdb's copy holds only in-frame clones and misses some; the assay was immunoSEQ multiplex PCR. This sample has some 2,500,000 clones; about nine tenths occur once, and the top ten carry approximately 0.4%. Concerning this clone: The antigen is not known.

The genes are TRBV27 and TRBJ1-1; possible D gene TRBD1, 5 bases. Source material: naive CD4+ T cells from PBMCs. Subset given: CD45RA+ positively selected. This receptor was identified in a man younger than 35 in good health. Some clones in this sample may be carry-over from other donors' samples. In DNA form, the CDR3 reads TGTGCCAGCAGAGCTCAGGGCGGGGGCACTGAAGCTTTCTTT. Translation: CASRAQGGGTEAFF.